The text below deals with one TCR beta chain. Its antigen is currently unknown. One end of the junction is discordant with germline, which a read error may explain. CDR3 length: 14 residues. Per the germline V gene, CDR1 is MNHEY and CDR2 is SVGAGI. The data derive from a study of post-analysis software for immune sequencing data. Study results and limitations: Pronounced co-clustering by F measure was evident among identically batched samples. Among roughly five TRBV segments more frequent in patients than controls were TRBV5-6, TRBV5-1 and TRBV20-1.

Presence of unique molecular identifiers characterized the TCR beta cDNA libraries. TCRdb analysed the PCR reads with MiXCR anew, one entry per CDR3 protein. The repertoire holds around 190,000 distinct CDR3 sequences, over 25% seen once, with 3.4% in the top ten. The clonotype originates from a girl aged 2 to 17 with multiple sclerosis. The chain uses TRBV6-5 and TRBJ2-5, with D possibly TRBD2 on 6 matching bases. Material: blood. In DNA, the CDR3 is TGTGCCGGCAGTTACTCGAGGGCGGGGGAGACCCAGTACTTC. This codes for CAGSYSRAGETQYF.